The 25 T cell receptor beta chains below all came from one sample that was sequenced in a study of cytomegalovirus exposure and HLA in healthy donors. The PCR used 60 Vbeta and 13 Jbeta primers. The data were produced by immunoSEQ multiplex PCR, yet TCRdb's version contains in-frame clones alone and is incomplete. Of approximately 170,000 clones listed, approximately 83% are singletons. The source material was PBMCs. These receptors all come from a boy between 2 and 10 years old in good health and CMV-seronegative.

The chain uses TRBV7-9 and TRBJ1-2; no firm D call. V was trimmed by 1 base and J by 4 bases, leaving 13 bases between them. The CDR3 runs to 15 residues. CDR1 and CDR2 (germline): SEHNR, FQNEAQ (reference sequence). The CDR3 loop is CASSLGGSAGYGYTF. The CDR3, as DNA: TGTGCCAGCAGCTTAGGTGGCAGTGCAGGCTATGGCTACACCTTC.

The chain employs TRBV6-1 and TRBJ1-1; 8 bases map to TRBD1. From germline, CDR1 is MNHNS and CDR2 SASEGT. This CDR3 contains 13 residues. The V and J ends lost 7 bases and 6 bases, in that order; junction bases with no gene match: 7. CDR3 loop: CASKSGGWAEAFF. The CDR3, as DNA: TGTGCCAGCAAGTCAGGGGGCTGGGCTGAAGCTTTCTTT.

The chain uses TRBV7-6 and TRBJ2-7; D remains ambiguous. Trimming cost V 1 base and J 2 bases, with 6 bases left between them. The V gene's germline CDR1 is SGHVS and CDR2 FNYEAQ. This CDR3 has 13 residues. CDR3 protein: CASSLDSTYEQYF. CDR3 coding DNA: TGTGCCAGCAGCTTAGACAGTACCTACGAGCAGTACTTC.

Notes on this clone: Relative to the germline gene, one junction end is altered; a read error may explain this. The gene calls are TRBV7-7 and TRBJ2-1; 9 bases match TRBD1. The CDR3 covers 14 residues. Per the germline V gene, CDR1 is SSHAT and CDR2 is FNYEAQ (reference sequence). The CDR3 region has the DNA TGTGCTAGCAGCTCGGACAGGGGAAGCGTTGAGCAGTTCTTC. It specifies CASSSDRGSVEQFF.

This chain uses TRBV6-5 with TRBJ2-1, with 8 bases matching TRBD2. J lost 5 bases, V lost 2 bases, and 8 bases had no gene match. The V gene's germline CDR1 is MNHEY and CDR2 SVGAGI. The CDR3 is 16 amino acids. CDR3 sequence: CASSYRTSSGNNEQFF. The CDR3 nucleotides read TGTGCCAGCAGTTACCGGACTAGCTCGGGGAACAATGAGCAGTTCTTC.

The CDR3, as DNA: TGTGCCAGCAGCTCGGGACAAATGAACACTGAAGCTTTCTTT. Amino acid sequence: CASSSGQMNTEAFF. The chain couples TRBV7-8 to TRBJ1-1, with D possibly being TRBD1 (6 bases). With 4 bases removed from V and 0 bases from J, the gap between germline ends came to 9 bases. Germline V gives CDR1 SGHVS, CDR2 FQNEAQ. This CDR3 is 14 amino acids long.

The chain has TRBV19 and TRBJ2-5, with TRBD2 matching 8 bases. Germline CDR1 reads LNHDA; CDR2 reads SQIVND (reference sequence). The CDR3 sequence is 14 residues long. V shed 5 bases and J 5 bases; nucleotides not matched to a gene: 7. The CDR3 nucleotides are TGTGCCAGTAGTGCCACTAGCGGTTCGGAGACCCAGTACTTC. Translation: CASSATSGSETQYF.

The V gene is TRBV5-5, the J gene TRBJ2-7; 8 bases line up with TRBD1. The CDR3 is 15 amino acids. From germline, CDR1 is SGHKS and CDR2 YYEKEE (reference sequence). Losses at the gene ends were 0 bases for V and 2 bases for J; bases not matched to a gene: 4. The CDR3 sequence is CASSLVGTGPYEQYV. CDR3 coding DNA: TGTGCCAGCAGCTTGGTCGGGACAGGACCCTACGAGCAGTACGTC.

The rearrangement uses TRBV2 and TRBJ2-1; 8 bases map to TRBD1. The CDR3 covers 15 residues. The J segment lost 1 base and the V segment lost 6 bases, leaving 5 bases of the junction unmatched. The germline V gene encodes CDR1 SNHLY and CDR2 FYNNEI. CDR3 DNA sequence: TGTGCCAGCAGCGGAACAGGGGGGTCCTACAATGAGCAGTTCTTC. Amino acids: CASSGTGGSYNEQFF.

This chain connects TRBV5-6 to TRBJ1-2; 10 nucleotides agree with TRBD1. This CDR3 is built from 16 residues. Trimming at V came to 2 bases and at J to 4 bases, leaving 8 bases not matched to a gene. Germline loops: CDR1 SGHDT, CDR2 YYEEEE. The CDR3 here is CASSFVPGTGVYGYTF. The CDR3 DNA is TGTGCCAGCAGCTTTGTGCCCGGGACAGGGGTCTATGGCTACACCTTC.

The CDR3 sequence is CSVEGLKETDTQYF. In nucleotides, the CDR3 is TGCAGCGTTGAAGGACTGAAGGAGACAGATACGCAGTATTTT. The V gene is TRBV29-1, the J gene TRBJ2-3; the D is unclear. Germline CDR1 and CDR2: SQVTM and ANQGSEA. Trimming took off 1 base at V and 3 bases at J, with 11 bases between the two ends. There are 14 residues in the CDR3.

This chain connects TRBV11-1 to TRBJ2-7; 10 nucleotides match TRBD2. The CDR3 consists of 16 residues. Trimming at V came to 3 bases and at J to 4 bases, leaving 9 bases not matched to a gene. The germline V gene encodes CDR1 SGHAT and CDR2 FQDESV (reference sequence). The CDR3 nucleotides are TGTGCCAGCAGCTTGGGCCCCGGGACTAGCGAGTACGAGCAGTACTTC. Its translation is CASSLGPGTSEYEQYF.

The chain employs TRBV11-2 and TRBJ1-6; 7 bases line up with TRBD1. This CDR3 is built from 16 residues. With 3 bases clipped from V and 8 bases from J, the junction kept 10 bases outside the gene matches. CDR1 is SGHAT and CDR2 is FQNNGV in the germline V gene. CDR3: CASSFAPTGLYSPLHF. The CDR3 nucleotides read TGTGCCAGCAGCTTCGCACCGACAGGGCTTTATTCACCCCTCCACTTT.

This chain connects TRBV5-4 to TRBJ2-7, with 9 bases aligning to TRBD2. Germline CDR1 SGHNT, CDR2 YYREEE (reference sequence). V lost 4 bases, J lost 1 base, and 3 bases stayed unmatched. The CDR3 has 14 residues. The CDR3 region is CASSGGLASYEQYF. The CDR3 bases are TGTGCCAGCAGCGGGGGACTAGCTTCCTACGAGCAGTACTTC.

This clone was detected only a few times. The chain carries TRBV7-9 and TRBJ2-3; TRBD2 aligns across 11 bases. Trimming cost V 6 bases and J 1 base; bases outside gene matches: 6. This CDR3 has 16 residues. Germline V gene lookup returns CDR1 SEHNR and CDR2 FQNEAQ (reference sequence). DNA for the CDR3: TGTGCCAGCAGACCAGGGACTAGCGGTCGCACAGATACGCAGTATTTT. Translation: CASRPGTSGRTDTQYF.

CDR3 sequence: CASSPTGWPGELFF. CDR3 nucleotides: TGTGCCAGCAGCCCGACAGGGTGGCCCGGGGAGCTGTTTTTT. The V gene is TRBV14, the J gene TRBJ2-2, with 7 bases lining up with TRBD1. CDR3 length: 14 residues. Germline-derived CDR1 and CDR2 are SGHDN and FVKESK. V was pared by 4 bases and J by 6 bases, with 5 bases of the junction left unmatched.

The chain uses TRBV19 and TRBJ2-2, with TRBD2 matching over 14 bases. Unmatched junction bases numbered 8, after V lost 7 bases and J lost 4 bases. The CDR3 is 17 amino acids. Germline V gene lookup returns CDR1 LNHDA and CDR2 SQIVND (reference sequence). For the CDR3, the DNA is TGTGCCAGTACTCGACTAGCGGGAGGGTTGGGCACCGGGGAGCTGTTTTTT. Residues: CASTRLAGGLGTGELFF.

The rearrangement links TRBV10-2 to TRBJ2-3, with 8 nucleotides matching TRBD1. Unmatched junction bases numbered 9, after V lost 6 bases and J lost 4 bases. The CDR3 contains 15 residues. The germline V gene has CDR1 WSHSY and CDR2 SAAADI. CDR3 sequence (DNA): TGCGCCAGCAGAGCAGGACAGGGAGTCGCAGATACGCAGTATTTT. It encodes CASRAGQGVADTQYF.

The V and J genes are TRBV2 and TRBJ1-3; 7 bases line up with TRBD1. This CDR3 is built from 12 residues. Germline V gene sequence: CDR1 SNHLY, CDR2 FYNNEI. The J segment lost 7 bases and the V segment lost 10 bases, leaving 7 bases of the junction unmatched. The CDR3, as DNA: TGTGCCATCACACAGGGGAGTAACACCATATATTTT. Amino acid sequence: CAITQGSNTIYF.

The chain couples TRBV19 to TRBJ1-1, with D possibly matching TRBD1 (6 bases). The V gene's germline CDR1 is LNHDA and CDR2 SQIVND (reference sequence). The CDR3 runs 14 residues. With 4 bases removed from V and 4 bases from J, the gap between germline ends came to 13 bases. The CDR3 is CASSKDSRGTEAFF. The CDR3 coding sequence is TGTGCCAGTAGTAAGGACAGTAGGGGCACTGAAGCTTTCTTT.

This rearrangement joins TRBV2 to TRBJ2-5; D not resolved. The V gene lost 8 bases and the J gene lost 2 bases, with 9 bases spanning the gap. Per germline, CDR1 SNHLY and CDR2 FYNNEI. The CDR3 sequence is 12 residues long. The CDR3 here is CASARRQETQYF. The CDR3 DNA sequence: TGTGCCAGCGCTAGAAGACAAGAGACCCAGTACTTC.

This clone occurred a few times. The chain carries TRBV28 and TRBJ2-1; 7 bases map to TRBD2. Germline V gives CDR1 MDHEN, CDR2 SYDVKM. The CDR3 spans 14 residues. With 6 bases clipped from V and 10 bases from J, the junction kept 12 bases outside the gene matches. The CDR3 is CASSPERGLKEQFF. The CDR3 coding sequence is TGTGCCAGCAGCCCCGAGCGGGGACTAAAGGAGCAGTTCTTC.

This sequence joins TRBV27 and TRBJ1-1; tentatively, D is TRBD1 (5 bases). CDR1 and CDR2 (germline): MNHEY, SMNVEV (reference sequence). This CDR3 comprises 15 residues. The ends were cut back, 4 bases at V and 7 bases at J, with 19 bases in the middle. CDR3 loop: CASSSPQTARYEAFF. The CDR3 nucleotides are TGTGCCAGCAGTTCTCCGCAGACAGCCCGCTATGAAGCTTTCTTT.

The chain couples TRBV14 to TRBJ1-2, with TRBD1 matching 7 bases. V was clipped by 1 base and J by 3 bases; unmatched bases: 5. The CDR3 sequence is 15 residues long. Germline V gives CDR1 SGHDN, CDR2 FVKESK. CDR3 amino acids: CASSQGSRGYYGYTF. For the CDR3, the DNA is TGTGCCAGCAGCCAAGGATCCAGGGGGTACTATGGCTACACCTTC.

The chain's CDR3 is CASSQVAGGEAFF. The DNA of the CDR3 is TGTGCCAGCAGCCAAGTAGCGGGGGGTGAAGCTTTCTTT. This rearrangement joins TRBV14 to TRBJ1-1; D may be TRBD1 (5 bases). This CDR3 is built from 13 residues. Trimming cost V 1 base and J 7 bases, with 10 bases left between them. CDR1 SGHDN and CDR2 FVKESK come from the germline V gene.